A single sample is the source of the 26 T cell receptor beta chains below, sequenced in a study of blood T cell repertoires in COVID-19. Measured with immunoSEQ multiplex PCR; TCRdb has only the in-frame clones, and not every one. The sample has roughly 18,000 clones, roughly 85% seen once. Sequences were obtained from peripheral blood. The receptors shown here come from an elderly man with acute or convalescent COVID-19.

V gene TRBV7-2 combines with J gene TRBJ2-2; tentative D call: TRBD2 (5 bases). The CDR3 is 15 residues long. The germline V gene has CDR1 SGHTA and CDR2 FQGNSA. Trimming removed 5 bases at V and 7 bases at J, with 17 bases between. CDR3 in amino acids: CASSPWTPGGGELFF. The CDR3 coding sequence is TGTGCCAGCAGCCCCTGGACTCCCGGCGGCGGGGAGCTGTTTTTT.

V is TRBV2 and J is TRBJ1-4, with 11 positions matching TRBD1. Germline CDR1 is SNHLY and CDR2 is FYNNEI. V trimming: 9 bases; J trimming: 0 bases; junction bases outside the gene matches: 3. The CDR3 spans 15 residues. The CDR3 DNA sequence: TGTGCCAGGGGACAGGGGGTGGCAACTAATGAAAAACTGTTTTTT. Its translation: CARGQGVATNEKLFF.

V and J are TRBV6-6 and TRBJ2-1, with TRBD1 identical over 9 bases. CDR3 length equals 15 residues. Trimming took 6 bases from V and 7 from J; bases not matched to a gene: 10. The V gene's germline CDR1 is MNHNY and CDR2 SVGAGI (reference sequence). The CDR3 DNA follows: TGTGCCAGCAGCCTACAGGGGGCTCAGGGGAATGAGCAGTTCTTC. It codes for CASSLQGAQGNEQFF.

The genes are TRBV19 and TRBJ1-1, with a possible D match to TRBD1 (5 bases). The germline gives CDR1 LNHDA, CDR2 SQIVND (reference sequence). The CDR3 runs to 14 residues. V lost 6 bases to trimming and J lost 6 bases, with 17 bases between them. Written as DNA, the CDR3 is TGTGCCAGTAGCCTCTATCGTCAGGGCCCTGAAGCTTTCTTT. It yields the protein CASSLYRQGPEAFF.

V gene TRBV15 combines with J gene TRBJ1-4; 10 bases agree with TRBD1. Germline values: CDR1 LNHNV, CDR2 YYDKDF (reference sequence). V lost 0 bases, J lost 6 bases, and 7 bases stayed unmatched. The CDR3 runs to 17 residues. CDR3 loop: CATSRDLTGGEDEKLFF. The CDR3 DNA follows: TGTGCCACCAGCAGAGACTTGACAGGGGGCGAGGATGAAAAACTGTTTTTT.

This chain uses TRBV5-5 with TRBJ2-7; a possible D gene is TRBD2 (5 bases). The CDR3 has 14 amino acids. In germline, CDR1 is SGHKS, CDR2 YYEKEE (reference sequence). V lost 2 bases and J lost 5, with 14 bases in between. In DNA, the CDR3 is TGTGCCAGCAGCTTTGAGGGAAATCGGGACGAGCAGTACTTC. Its protein product is CASSFEGNRDEQYF.

V gene TRBV6-2 or TRBV6-3 combines with J gene TRBJ1-3; weak D call: TRBD1 (5 bases). Germline CDR1 MNHEY, CDR2 SVGEGT. The ends were cut back, 2 bases at V and 6 bases at J, with 11 bases in the middle. This CDR3 spans 14 amino acids. For the CDR3, the DNA is TGTGCCAGCAGTTACCCGGACACGTCAAACACCATATATTTT. It codes for CASSYPDTSNTIYF.

The CDR3 coding sequence is TGTGCCAGCAGCCCCCGGAGATTCGAAGAGACCCAGTACTTC. It specifies CASSPRRFEETQYF. The V call is TRBV9, the J call TRBJ2-5; D unclear. Per germline, CDR1 SGDLS and CDR2 YYNGEE. V was trimmed by 4 bases and J by 3 bases, leaving 13 bases between them. There are 14 residues in the CDR3. The variable domain in full, with the rest retrieved from reference TRBV9 and TRBJ2-5, is DSGVTQTPKHLITATGQRVTLRCSPRSGDLSVYWYQQSLDQGLQFLIQYYNGEERAKGNILERFSAQQFPDLHSELNLSSLELGDSALYFCASSPRRFEETQYFGPGTRLLVL.

The chain uses TRBV6-5 and TRBJ1-1, with a possible D match to TRBD1 (5 bases). Trimming left V 9 bases short and J 2 bases short, with 10 bases between. The germline V gene encodes CDR1 MNHEY and CDR2 SVGAGI. This CDR3 is 12 amino acids long. This chain's CDR3 is CASRQPNTEAFF. For the CDR3, the DNA is TGTGCCAGTCGACAGCCAAACACTGAAGCTTTCTTT.

V is TRBV7-2 and J is TRBJ2-5; D ambiguous. Germline CDR1 is SGHTA and CDR2 is FQGNSA. The CDR3 consists of 13 residues. V was clipped by 2 bases and J by 4 bases, with 8 bases between them. DNA of the CDR3: TGTGCCAGCAGCTTATTATTATCAGAGACCCAGTACTTC. It codes for CASSLLLSETQYF.

The chain has TRBV7-6 and TRBJ2-3, with TRBD1 matching 7 bases. The V gene's germline CDR1 is SGHVS and CDR2 FNYEAQ. V was clipped by 1 base and J by 5 bases; unmatched bases: 9. This CDR3 has 16 residues. CDR3 coding DNA: TGTGCCAGCAGCTTAGATACACAGGGGTACGAAGATACGCAGTATTTT. This gives the protein CASSLDTQGYEDTQYF.

This chain joins TRBV27 and TRBJ2-1; possibly TRBD2 for D (6 bases). Trimming took off 0 bases at V and 6 bases at J, with 18 bases between the two ends. Germline CDR1 and CDR2: MNHEY and SMNVEV (reference sequence). The CDR3 is 17 residues long. The chain's CDR3 is CASSLSASARPGNEQFF. CDR3 nucleotides: TGTGCCAGCAGTTTATCGGCTAGCGCCCGACCCGGCAATGAGCAGTTCTTC.

The chain combines TRBV28 with TRBJ1-4; 7 bases align to TRBD1. Losses at the gene ends were 5 bases for V and 7 bases for J; bases not matched to a gene: 13. The length of the CDR3 is 16 residues. In germline, CDR1 is MDHEN, CDR2 SYDVKM. The CDR3 protein is CASSHRGVGSVEKLFF. DNA of the CDR3: TGTGCCAGCAGTCACAGGGGAGTGGGGTCAGTTGAAAAACTGTTTTTT.

This chain joins TRBV10-1 and TRBJ1-3; TRBD1 agrees at 11 bases. Germline CDR1 is WNHNN and CDR2 is SYGVQD (reference sequence). This CDR3 comprises 17 residues. V gave up 0 bases and J gave up 2 bases; unmatched junction bases: 3. The CDR3 protein is CASSESGTGGTGNTIYF. The CDR3 DNA reads TGCGCCAGCAGTGAGTCTGGGACAGGGGGAACTGGAAACACCATATATTTT.

The rearrangement uses TRBV30 and TRBJ2-5; TRBD2 might be the D (5 bases). CDR3 length: 13 residues. V lost 2 bases and J lost 4, with 11 bases in between. CDR1 is GTSNPN, CDR2 SVGIG, per germline (reference sequence). The DNA of the CDR3 is TGTGCCTGGAGTTATCGGGCGGGAGAGACCCAGTACTTC. Its translation: CAWSYRAGETQYF.

The chain combines TRBV3-1 (or the pseudogene TRBV3-2) with TRBJ2-1; 8 bases are a match to TRBD2. V was clipped by 3 bases and J by 4 bases; unmatched bases: 8. Germline CDR1 reads LGHDT; CDR2 reads YNNKEL (reference sequence). This CDR3 is built from 16 residues. The CDR3 reads CASSHYASGGYNEQFF. The CDR3 bases are TGTGCCAGCAGCCACTATGCCAGCGGGGGATACAATGAGCAGTTCTTC.

J is TRBJ1-1 and V is TRBV6-5; the match to TRBD1 covers 8 bases. Germline trimming cut 3 bases from V and 1 base from J; bases unmatched to any gene: 4. This CDR3 has 15 amino acids. Germline assignment: CDR1 MNHEY and CDR2 SVGAGI. The CDR3 loop reads CASSYGQGRNTEAFF. CDR3 DNA sequence: TGTGCCAGCAGTTATGGACAGGGAAGGAACACTGAAGCTTTCTTT.

A word on this clone: A junction boundary mismatches the germline segment, possibly from a read error. This rearrangement joins TRBV12-3 or TRBV12-4 to TRBJ2-7; TRBD1 matches at 9 bases. The CDR3 sequence is 13 residues long. CDR3 residues: CASSTIPGQGLDF. CDR3 DNA sequence: TGTGCCAGCAGTACCATACCGGGACAGGGCTTGGACTTC.

This chain joins TRBV10-3 and TRBJ2-7, with 7 bases lining up with TRBD1. This CDR3 spans 15 amino acids. CDR1 and CDR2 (germline): ENHRY, SYGVKD. V lost 0 bases and J lost 4; bases outside the gene matches: 6. The CDR3 region is CAISESEQGRYEQYF. The CDR3 DNA follows: TGTGCCATCAGTGAGTCTGAACAGGGGCGATACGAGCAGTACTTC.

The genes are TRBV7-2 and TRBJ1-2; D possibly corresponds to TRBD1 (5 bases). CDR3 length: 12 amino acids. Trimming stripped 2 bases from V and 8 bases from J, with 9 bases between. Germline loops: CDR1 SGHTA, CDR2 FQGNSA. The chain's CDR3 is CASSLQGWGYTF. The CDR3 DNA is TGTGCCAGCAGCTTACAGGGATGGGGCTACACCTTC.

V usage is TRBV20-1 and J usage is TRBJ2-1; no reliable D call. V was shortened by 6 bases and J by 3 bases, with 6 bases between the two germline ends. The CDR3 extends over 11 amino acids. Germline CDR1 reads DFQATT; CDR2 reads SNEGSKA (reference sequence). CDR3 nucleotide sequence: TGCAGTGCCCCCTACTACAATGAGCAGTTCTTC. This translates into CSAPYYNEQFF.

The gene calls are TRBV12-3 or TRBV12-4 and TRBJ2-3; D may be TRBD2 (6 bases). This CDR3 contains 13 residues. The V end was cut by 4 bases, the J end by 7 bases, with 12 bases between. The CDR3 DNA reads TGTGCCAGCAGTTCTACGGGGGAAAATACGCAGTATTTT. It yields the protein CASSSTGENTQYF.

This clone was counted only a few times. The chain uses TRBV2 and TRBJ1-1; TRBD1 matches 7 bases. Losses at the gene ends were 6 bases for V and 0 bases for J; bases not matched to a gene: 10. Germline V CDR1 and CDR2: SNHLY, FYNNEI. The CDR3 is 16 amino acids. The CDR3 loop reads CASSVPTGSMNTEAFF. The DNA for the CDR3 is TGTGCCAGCAGCGTTCCGACAGGGAGCATGAACACTGAAGCTTTCTTT.

This clone was detected once. The rearrangement joins TRBV6-5 to TRBJ1-1, with D hard to call. The CDR3 sequence is 11 residues long. Between the trimmed V and J ends, which lost 7 bases and 3 bases, there was a span of 6 bases. Germline V lookup: CDR1 MNHEY, CDR2 SVGAGI. Here the CDR3 reads CASNGDTEAFF. The CDR3 DNA reads as TGTGCCAGCAACGGGGACACTGAAGCTTTCTTT.

J is TRBJ1-2 and V is TRBV6-6, with D perhaps matching TRBD1 (5 bases). Per the germline V gene, CDR1 is MNHNY and CDR2 is SVGAGI (reference sequence). The CDR3 consists of 14 residues. Trimming removed 5 bases from V and 8 bases from J, with 18 bases in between. The CDR3 coding sequence is TGTGCCAGCAGTACCTACGGGACTCAGAAGGGCTACACCTTC. This gives the protein CASSTYGTQKGYTF.

The gene calls are TRBV7-8 and TRBJ2-7; 9 positions agree with TRBD1. Germline V gives CDR1 SGHVS, CDR2 FQNEAQ. CDR3 length: 16 residues. The V segment lost 5 bases and the J segment 0 bases; nucleotides outside the gene matches: 8. The CDR3 DNA reads as TGTGCCAGCAGCCGAGACGGGACAGGGAGCTCCTACGAGCAGTACTTC. Protein: CASSRDGTGSSYEQYF.